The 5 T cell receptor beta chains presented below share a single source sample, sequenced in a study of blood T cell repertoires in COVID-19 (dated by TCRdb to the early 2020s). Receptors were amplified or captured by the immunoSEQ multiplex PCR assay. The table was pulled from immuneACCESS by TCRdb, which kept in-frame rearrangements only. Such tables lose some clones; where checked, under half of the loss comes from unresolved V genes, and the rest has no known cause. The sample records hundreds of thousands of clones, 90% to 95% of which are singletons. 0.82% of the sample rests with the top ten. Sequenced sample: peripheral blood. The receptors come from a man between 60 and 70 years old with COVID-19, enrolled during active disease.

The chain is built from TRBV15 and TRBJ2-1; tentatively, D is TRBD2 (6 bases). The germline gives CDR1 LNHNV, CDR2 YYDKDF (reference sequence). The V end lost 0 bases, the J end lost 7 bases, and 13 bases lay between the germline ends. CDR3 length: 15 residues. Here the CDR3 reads CATSRDASGVNEQFF. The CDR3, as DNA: TGTGCCACCAGCAGAGATGCATCGGGAGTAAATGAGCAGTTCTTC.

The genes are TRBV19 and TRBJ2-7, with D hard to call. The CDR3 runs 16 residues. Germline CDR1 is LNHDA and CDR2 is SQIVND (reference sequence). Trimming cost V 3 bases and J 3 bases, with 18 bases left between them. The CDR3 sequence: CASSISGRSSHYEQYF. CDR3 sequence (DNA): TGTGCCAGTAGTATCTCAGGTCGGTCCTCCCACTACGAGCAGTACTTC.

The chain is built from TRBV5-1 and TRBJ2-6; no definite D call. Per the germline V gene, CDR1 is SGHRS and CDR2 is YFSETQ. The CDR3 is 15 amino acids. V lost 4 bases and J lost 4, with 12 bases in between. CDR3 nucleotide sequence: TGCGCCAGCAGCGGTTATAACACGGGGGCCAACGTCCTGACTTTC. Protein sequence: CASSGYNTGANVLTF.

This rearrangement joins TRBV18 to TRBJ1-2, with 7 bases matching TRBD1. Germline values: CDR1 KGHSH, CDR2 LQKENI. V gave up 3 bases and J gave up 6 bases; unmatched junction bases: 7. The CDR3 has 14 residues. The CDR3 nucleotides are TGTGCCAGCTCACCCGGAGACAGGGCCCATGGCTACACCTTC. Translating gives CASSPGDRAHGYTF.

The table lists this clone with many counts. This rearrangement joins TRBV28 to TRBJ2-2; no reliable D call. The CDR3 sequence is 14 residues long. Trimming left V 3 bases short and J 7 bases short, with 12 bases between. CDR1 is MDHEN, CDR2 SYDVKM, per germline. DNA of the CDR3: TGTGCCAGCAGTTTCCTGTCAGGCAGCGGGGAGCTGTTTTTT. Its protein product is CASSFLSGSGELFF.